This T cell receptor (beta chain) comes out of a study of CD8+ T cells in alopecia areata. Deletions cut 8 bases from V and 3 bases from J, with 16 bases between. The CDR3 spans 14 residues. CDR1 and CDR2 (germline): MNHEY, SMNVEV (reference sequence). Treatment defined: oral pan-JAK inhibitor, 5-10 mg twice daily. Extracted RNA was reverse transcribed, and the resulting cDNA served as sequencing template. Sequencing was performed with immunoSEQ multiplex PCR; in TCRdb, only in-frame clones are kept and a portion is missing. The table lists 110,000 to 150,000 clones, about 56% of them singletons, with 15% in the top ten.

The specimen comprised CD8+ T cells sorted from blood, sampled at week 4, from a patient treated with tofacitinib. The origin of this receptor is a human donor with alopecia areata. The chain has TRBV27 and TRBJ1-1; D possibly corresponds to TRBD1 (5 bases). The CDR3 sequence is CASSPNAGDTEAFF. DNA of the CDR3: TGTGCCAGCTCTCCAAATGCGGGGGACACTGAAGCTTTCTTT.